Listed below are T cell receptor beta chains from one sample, sequenced in a study of blood T cell repertoires in COVID-19. Sequencing used immunoSEQ multiplex PCR; TCRdb keeps in-frame clones, though not all of them. The sample carries around 200,000 clones, approximately 86% recorded once. The specimen was peripheral blood. These receptors were obtained from a man aged 40-50 years with active or convalescent COVID-19. The CDR3 runs from the conserved cysteine through the conserved F or W. D genes are given only for firm matches. Clone size is shown for a subset of rows, as once, few, many or a class of expanded clone.

D	size	J	V	CDR3	DNA
TRBD1	.	TRBJ1-2	TRBV7-2	CASSLEAGGRGYTF	TGTGCCAGCAGCTTAGAAGCAGGGGGCCGTGGCTACACCTTC
.	.	TRBJ1-2	TRBV12-3/TRBV12-4	CASRLNYGYTF	TGTGCCAGCAGACTAAACTATGGCTACACCTTC
.	.	TRBJ1-4	TRBV27	CASSWQGNEKLFF	TGTGCCAGCAGTTGGCAGGGGAATGAAAAACTGTTTTTT
TRBD2	few	TRBJ2-7	TRBV9	CASSVSGGTEQYF	TGTGCCAGCAGCGTCTCCGGGGGGACTGAGCAGTACTTC
.	.	TRBJ1-4	TRBV5-4	CASSFQGGNEKLFF	TGTGCCAGCAGCTTCCAGGGAGGCAACGAAAAACTGTTTTTT
.	.	TRBJ2-7	TRBV15	CATSRMTSLGEQYF	TGTGCCACCAGCAGAATGACTAGTCTAGGCGAGCAGTACTTC
TRBD1	many	TRBJ1-6	TRBV5-4	CASSRQGGSSPLHF	TGTGCCAGCAGCCGACAGGGGGGGAGTTCACCCCTCCACTTT
TRBD2	once	TRBJ2-5	TRBV7-2	CASSLVGGGFETQYF	TGTGCCAGCAGCTTAGTGGGCGGGGGGTTTGAGACCCAGTACTTC
.	.	TRBJ1-3	TRBV14	CASSQARGGGNTIYF	TGTGCCAGCAGCCAAGCACGGGGAGGTGGAAACACCATATATTTT
.	.	TRBJ2-4	TRBV6-2/TRBV6-3	CASSHGGQEYF	TGTGCCAGCAGCCACGGGGGGCAGGAGTACTTC
TRBD1	.	TRBJ1-5	TRBV28	CASSSGQGNNQPQHF	TGTGCCAGCAGTTCCGGACAGGGGAACAATCAGCCCCAGCATTTT
TRBD2	.	TRBJ2-3	TRBV3-1/TRBV3-2	CASSQEAGTSTDTQYF	TGTGCCAGCAGCCAAGAAGCGGGGACTAGCACAGATACGCAGTATTTT
.	.	TRBJ2-5	TRBV7-7	CASSEVTLETQYF	TGTGCTAGCAGCGAAGTAACATTAGAGACCCAGTACTTC
.	.	TRBJ1-3	TRBV7-2	CASSLAQSGNTIYF	TGTGCCAGCAGCTTAGCTCAGTCTGGAAACACCATATATTTT
.	few	TRBJ1-4	TRBV5-1	CASSVGNRATNEKLFF	TGCGCCAGCAGCGTGGGGAACAGAGCAACTAATGAAAAACTGTTTTTT
.	.	TRBJ1-2	TRBV19	CASSNIRIGGYTF	TGTGCCAGTAGTAATATCAGGATCGGCGGCTACACCTTC
.	.	TRBJ1-4	TRBV7-9	CASSLTGEKLFF	TGTGCCAGCAGCCTGACGGGTGAAAAACTGTTTTTT
.	.	TRBJ2-1	TRBV10-2	CASSGQTYYNEQFF	TGCGCCAGCAGTGGACAGACCTATTACAATGAGCAGTTCTTC
TRBD1	.	TRBJ2-5	TRBV12-5	CASGPPGQGRQETQYF	TGTGCTAGTGGTCCCCCGGGACAGGGACGCCAAGAGACCCAGTACTTC
TRBD1	.	TRBJ2-7	TRBV4-1	CASSQGLTGEWEQYF	TGCGCCAGCAGCCAAGGTTTAACAGGGGAATGGGAGCAGTACTTC
.	.	TRBJ1-5	TRBV5-1	CASSPTSNQPQHF	TGCGCCAGCAGCCCGACAAGCAATCAGCCCCAGCATTTT
.	.	TRBJ1-2	TRBV7-2	CASSFAGPGGYTF	TGTGCCAGCAGCTTTGCAGGGCCTGGGGGCTACACCTTC
TRBD1	once	TRBJ1-5	TRBV19	CASSRRQGGNQPQHF	TGTGCCAGTAGTAGGAGACAGGGAGGCAATCAGCCCCAGCATTTT
.	.	TRBJ2-7	TRBV7-2	CASSNYISLRGQYF	TGTGCCAGCAGCAACTATATATCCCTACGAGGGCAGTACTTC
TRBD1	once	TRBJ1-1	TRBV5-4	CASSSRTGENTEAFF	TGTGCCAGCAGCTCGCGGACAGGGGAGAACACTGAAGCTTTCTTT
TRBD1	.	TRBJ2-1	TRBV6-5	CATARGTANNEQFF	TGTGCCACCGCGAGGGGGACAGCTAACAATGAGCAGTTCTTC
.	.	TRBJ1-1	TRBV6-5	CASSKDMTEAFF	TGTGCCAGCAGCAAGGACATGACTGAAGCTTTCTTT
TRBD1	.	TRBJ2-7	TRBV6-1	CASSDPSARGSHEQYF	TGTGCCAGCAGTGATCCGAGCGCCAGGGGGAGTCACGAGCAGTACTTC
.	.	TRBJ2-3	TRBV12-3/TRBV12-4	CASSLSTDTQYF	TGTGCCAGCAGTCTTAGCACAGATACGCAGTATTTT
.	.	TRBJ1-4	TRBV4-2	CASSQDRGVEKLFF	TGTGCCAGCAGCCAAGACAGGGGTGTTGAAAAACTGTTTTTT
TRBD2	.	TRBJ2-5	TRBV29-1	CSTGLAGGHQETQYF	TGCAGCACGGGACTAGCGGGGGGACACCAAGAGACCCAGTACTTC
.	.	TRBJ2-3	TRBV23-1	CASTPDSAEYTQYF	TGCGCCAGCACCCCGGACTCGGCGGAGTATACGCAGTATTTT
TRBD1	.	TRBJ2-7	TRBV5-4	CASSRRGYEQYF	TGTGCCAGCAGTCGCAGGGGGTACGAGCAGTACTTC
.	.	TRBJ1-1	TRBV25-1	CASSDDTGNTEAFF	TGTGCCAGCAGTGACGACACAGGGAACACTGAAGCTTTCTTT
TRBD2	.	TRBJ2-3	TRBV11-2	CASSPLSGGADTQYF	TGTGCCAGCAGCCCCCTCAGCGGGGGTGCAGATACGCAGTATTTT
.	.	TRBJ1-4	TRBV10-2	CASTQEGAGEKLFF	TGCGCCAGCACCCAAGAGGGAGCCGGTGAAAAACTGTTTTTT
.	many	TRBJ1-1	TRBV27	CASSLLAGGGTEAFF	TGTGCCAGCAGTTTATTGGCTGGGGGGGGCACTGAAGCTTTCTTT
.	.	TRBJ1-2	TRBV5-6	CASSPGTFGYTF	TGTGCCAGCAGCCCCGGGACTTTTGGCTACACCTTC
.	.	TRBJ1-1	TRBV7-2	CASSVGAEAFF	TGTGCCAGCAGCGTGGGGGCCGAAGCTTTCTTT
.	.	TRBJ2-7	TRBV6-2/TRBV6-3	CASSYDRSPYYEQYF	TGTGCCAGCAGTTACGACCGGAGTCCGTACTACGAGCAGTACTTC
TRBD1	once	TRBJ2-7	TRBV11-1	CASSTRTGVYEQYF	TGTGCCAGCAGCACAAGGACAGGGGTGTACGAGCAGTACTTC
TRBD1	.	TRBJ2-7	TRBV5-6	CASSSGARTGSDEQYF	TGTGCCAGCAGCTCTGGCGCCAGGACAGGGTCAGACGAGCAGTACTTC
TRBD1	.	TRBJ1-1	TRBV6-5	CASSKDRAMNTEAFF	TGTGCCAGCAGTAAGGACAGGGCCATGAACACTGAAGCTTTCTTT
.	.	TRBJ1-1	TRBV11-3	CASSSELNTEAFF	TGTGCCAGCAGCTCCGAACTAAACACTGAAGCTTTCTTT